One sample yielded the 19 T cell receptor beta chains listed below, sequenced in a study of blood T cell repertoires in COVID-19. Sequenced by immunoSEQ multiplex PCR; TCRdb stores in-frame clones only, minus some. The sample has some 350,000 clones; 75% to 90% are singletons. The specimen was PBMCs or T cells enriched from blood (not recorded which). These receptors all stem from a man between 18 and 29 years old who had recovered from COVID-19.

V and J are TRBV5-1 and TRBJ2-5; 8 bases line up with TRBD1. Per the germline V gene, CDR1 is SGHRS and CDR2 is YFSETQ. The trim removed 0 bases at V and 4 bases at J, leaving 8 bases unmatched. The CDR3 contains 16 residues. The DNA of the CDR3 is TGCGCCAGCAGCTTGGCCTCGTCAGGGGGCAGAGAGACCCAGTACTTC. It translates to CASSLASSGGRETQYF.

This chain joins TRBV12-5 and TRBJ2-1; possible D gene TRBD1, 5 bases. V lost 0 bases and J 6 bases, leaving 12 bases between the germline ends. Germline V gene lookup returns CDR1 LGHNT and CDR2 FRNRAP. The CDR3 consists of 15 residues. The CDR3 DNA reads as TGTGCTAGTGGTTTGGTACTGGGCAGGGTCAATGAGCAGTTCTTC. Its protein product is CASGLVLGRVNEQFF.

The V gene is TRBV5-6, the J gene TRBJ2-5; no clear D gene. Germline-derived CDR1 and CDR2 are SGHDT and YYEEEE. V was trimmed by 2 bases and J by 2 bases, leaving 13 bases between them. The CDR3 runs to 15 residues. CDR3 coding DNA: TGTGCCAGCAGCTTTCTAACCCAAGAACAAGAGACCCAGTACTTC. Translation: CASSFLTQEQETQYF.

Concerning this clone: Different DNA sequences within this sample yield the same CDR3. The chain is built from TRBV7-3 and TRBJ2-3; 10 bases fit TRBD2. The CDR3 extends over 15 amino acids. Looked up from germline, CDR1 is SGHTA and CDR2 is FQGTGA. With V trimmed by 5 bases and J by 1 base, 3 bases remained unmatched. The DNA for the CDR3 is TGTGCCAGCAGCCCAGGGACTAGCGGCACAGATACGCAGTATTTT. It specifies CASSPGTSGTDTQYF.

This chain joins TRBV3-1 (or the pseudogene TRBV3-2) and TRBJ2-1; D remains ambiguous. This CDR3 region has 16 residues. V was pared by 0 bases and J by 6 bases, with 15 bases between. Germline V lookup: CDR1 LGHDT, CDR2 YNNKEL (reference sequence). This CDR3 is CASSQDGGRLSNEQFF. DNA for the CDR3: TGTGCCAGCAGCCAAGATGGCGGTAGGCTCAGCAATGAGCAGTTCTTC.

V and J are TRBV10-1 and TRBJ2-1, with D tentatively TRBD1 (5 bases). Germline V gives CDR1 WNHNN, CDR2 SYGVQD (reference sequence). CDR3 length: 15 amino acids. The V end was cut by 6 bases, the J end by 0 bases, with 12 bases between. The CDR3: CASSQDSSSYNEQFF. The CDR3 DNA sequence: TGCGCCAGCAGCCAAGACAGTAGCTCCTACAATGAGCAGTTCTTC.

The gene calls are TRBV13 and TRBJ1-2, with D hard to call. V gave up 5 bases and J gave up 1 base, with 17 bases separating them. Germline-derived CDR1 and CDR2 are PRHDT and FYEKMQ (reference sequence). There are 16 residues in the CDR3. The CDR3 nucleotides are TGTGCCAGCAGCCAGGCCCTCCATGGAGGTAACTATGGCTACACCTTC. This gives the protein CASSQALHGGNYGYTF.

The chain recombines TRBV11-2 with TRBJ2-7, with TRBD2 matching over 9 bases. The ends lost 0 bases at V and 0 bases at J; junction bases unmatched: 6. Germline assignment: CDR1 SGHAT and CDR2 FQNNGV. The CDR3 is made up of 17 amino acids. The CDR3 is CASSLDLGSGSSYEQYF. The CDR3 DNA reads TGTGCCAGCAGCTTAGATCTGGGTAGCGGGAGCTCCTACGAGCAGTACTTC. Filled out from reference TRBV11-2 and TRBJ2-7, the complete variable domain reads EAGVAQSPRYKIIEKRQSVAFWCNPISGHATLYWYQQILGQGPKLLIQFQNNGVVDDSQLPKDRFSAERLKGVDSTLKIQPAKLEDSAVYLCASSLDLGSGSSYEQYFGPGTRLTVT.

This chain connects TRBV6-5 to TRBJ1-3; D might be TRBD1 (5 bases). The CDR3 spans 13 residues. Germline V gives CDR1 MNHEY, CDR2 SVGAGI. The V and J ends lost 6 bases and 3 bases respectively, with 9 bases between them. The CDR3, as DNA: TGTGCCAGCAGACGGACAAATGGAAACACCATATATTTT. This encodes CASRRTNGNTIYF.

The chain employs TRBV5-8 and TRBJ1-1; 11 bases line up with TRBD1. J gave up 4 bases and V 3 bases, and 5 bases lay outside the gene matches. Germline lookup yields CDR1 SGHTS and CDR2 YDEGEE. The CDR3 contains 15 residues. The CDR3 DNA is TGTGCCAGCAGCTGGACAGGGGGCATTGGCACTGAAGCTTTCTTT. Translation: CASSWTGGIGTEAFF. Variable domain in full (rest from reference TRBV5-8 and TRBJ1-1): EAGVTQSPTHLIKTRGQQATLRCSPISGHTSVYWYQQALGLGLQFLLWYDEGEERNRGNFPPRFSGRQFPNYSSELNVNALELEDSALYLCASSWTGGIGTEAFFGQGTRLTVV.

This chain uses TRBV6-2 or TRBV6-3 with TRBJ2-7; a weak D match, TRBD1 (5 bases). The CDR3 runs to 13 residues. Germline V gene data show CDR1 as MNHEY and CDR2 as SVGEGT. V dropped 2 bases and J dropped 3 bases, with 8 bases sitting between them. The chain's CDR3 is CASSYNRLYEQYF. CDR3 coding DNA: TGTGCCAGCAGTTACAACAGGCTCTACGAGCAGTACTTC.

The chain is built from TRBV5-4 and TRBJ1-1; D is unclear. This CDR3 region has 12 residues. The V and J ends lost 3 bases and 9 bases respectively, with 12 bases between them. Germline V CDR1 and CDR2: SGHNT, YYREEE (reference sequence). The CDR3 is CASSSRETQAFF. CDR3 in DNA: TGTGCCAGCAGCTCGAGGGAGACTCAAGCTTTCTTT.

J is TRBJ1-2 and V is TRBV28, with 7 bases lining up with TRBD1. CDR3 length equals 14 residues. V lost 11 bases, J lost 4 bases, and 13 bases stayed unmatched. CDR1 MDHEN and CDR2 SYDVKM come from the germline V gene. CDR3: CAARPGQPSYGYTF. The DNA for the CDR3 is TGTGCCGCTCGCCCGGGACAGCCTTCCTATGGCTACACCTTC.

This chain links TRBV19 with TRBJ2-2; D uncertain. The V and J ends lost 6 bases and 0 bases respectively, with 8 bases between them. CDR3 length: 14 amino acids. In germline, CDR1 is LNHDA, CDR2 SQIVND (reference sequence). In DNA form, the CDR3 reads TGTGCCAGTAGACATAACGCGAACACCGGGGAGCTGTTTTTT. It translates to CASRHNANTGELFF.

The rearrangement joins TRBV9 to TRBJ1-5; D is unresolved. V lost 1 base to trimming and J lost 5 bases, with 16 bases between them. Germline V gene sequence: CDR1 SGDLS, CDR2 YYNGEE. This CDR3 comprises 16 residues. The CDR3 region has the DNA TGTGCCAGCAGCGTACGACCTCCCTCGGCGGATCAGCCCCAGCATTTT. It is translated as CASSVRPPSADQPQHF.

The rearrangement uses TRBV4-3 and TRBJ1-2; the D is unclear. Trimming pared 4 bases from V and 4 bases from J, leaving 16 bases between. CDR3 length equals 15 residues. CDR1 and CDR2 from the germline V gene are LGHNA and YSLEER. The CDR3 is CASSRGGLAPYGYTF. Here the CDR3 DNA reads TGCGCCAGCAGCCGGGGAGGGTTAGCCCCCTATGGCTACACCTTC.

The rearrangement joins TRBV5-1 to TRBJ1-5; no clear D. Germline loops: CDR1 SGHRS, CDR2 YFSETQ. V was clipped by 0 bases and J by 7 bases, with 8 bases between them. The CDR3 is made up of 13 amino acids. CDR3 region: CASSLGERQPQHF. The CDR3 DNA sequence: TGCGCCAGCAGCTTGGGAGAGCGGCAGCCCCAGCATTTT. Looking up the rest from reference TRBV5-1 and TRBJ1-5 gives the full variable domain: KAGVTQTPRYLIKTRGQQVTLSCSPISGHRSVSWYQQTPGQGLQFLFEYFSETQRNKGNFPGRFSGRQFSNSRSEMNVSTLELGDSALYLCASSLGERQPQHFGDGTRLSIL.

CDR3 sequence: CASSPQKLSGRGQETQYF. In DNA form, the CDR3 reads TGTGCCAGCAGCCCTCAAAAACTTAGCGGGAGGGGCCAAGAGACCCAGTACTTC. V is TRBV5-5 and J is TRBJ2-5, with 11 bases identical to TRBD2. This CDR3 comprises 18 residues. In germline, CDR1 is SGHKS, CDR2 YYEKEE (reference sequence). Trimming removed 4 bases from V and 1 base from J; junction bases left unmatched: 12. Full variable domain (remainder filled in from reference TRBV5-5 and TRBJ2-5): DAGVTQSPTHLIKTRGQQVTLRCSPISGHKSVSWYQQVLGQGPQFIFQYYEKEERGRGNFPDRFSARQFPNYSSELNVNALLLGDSALYLCASSPQKLSGRGQETQYFGPGTRLLVL.

This clone has a single count. Other DNA sequences in this sample translate to the same CDR3. This rearrangement joins TRBV5-1 to TRBJ2-3; D unresolved. This CDR3 has 13 amino acids. Germline assignment: CDR1 SGHRS and CDR2 YFSETQ. V lost 2 bases to trimming and J lost 2 bases, with 6 bases between them. CDR3 loop: CASSLAFTDTQYF. CDR3 DNA sequence: TGCGCCAGCAGCTTAGCTTTCACAGATACGCAGTATTTT.